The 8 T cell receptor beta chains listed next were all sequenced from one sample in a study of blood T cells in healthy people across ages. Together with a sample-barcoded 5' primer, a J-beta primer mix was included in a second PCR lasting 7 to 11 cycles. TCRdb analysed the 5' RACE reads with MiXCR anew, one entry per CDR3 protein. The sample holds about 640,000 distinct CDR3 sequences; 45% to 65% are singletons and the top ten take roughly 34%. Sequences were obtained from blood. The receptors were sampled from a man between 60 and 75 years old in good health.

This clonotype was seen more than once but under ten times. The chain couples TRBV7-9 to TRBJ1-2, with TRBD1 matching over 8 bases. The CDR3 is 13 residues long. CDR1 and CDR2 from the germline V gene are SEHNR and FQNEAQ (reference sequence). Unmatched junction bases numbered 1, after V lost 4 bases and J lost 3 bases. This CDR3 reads CASSWGQDYGYTF. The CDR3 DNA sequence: TGTGCCAGCAGCTGGGGACAGGACTATGGCTACACCTTC.

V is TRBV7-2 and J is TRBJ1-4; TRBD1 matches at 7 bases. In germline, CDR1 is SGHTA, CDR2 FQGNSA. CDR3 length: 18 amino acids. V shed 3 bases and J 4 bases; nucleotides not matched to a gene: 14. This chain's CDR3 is CASSFGQAAHLVNEKLFF. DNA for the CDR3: TGTGCCAGCAGCTTCGGACAGGCCGCCCATCTCGTTAATGAAAAACTGTTTTTT.

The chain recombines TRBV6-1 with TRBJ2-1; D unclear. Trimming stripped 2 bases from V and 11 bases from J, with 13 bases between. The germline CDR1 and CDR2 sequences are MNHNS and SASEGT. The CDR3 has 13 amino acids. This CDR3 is CASSEPELLKQFF. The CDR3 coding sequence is TGTGCCAGCAGTGAACCCGAGCTTTTAAAGCAGTTCTTC.

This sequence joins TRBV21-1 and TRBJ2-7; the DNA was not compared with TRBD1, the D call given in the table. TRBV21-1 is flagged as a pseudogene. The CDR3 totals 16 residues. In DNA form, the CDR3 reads TGTGCCAGCAGGGACCGGGACAGGGAATGGTCAGACGAGCAGTACTTC. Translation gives CASRDRDREWSDEQYF.

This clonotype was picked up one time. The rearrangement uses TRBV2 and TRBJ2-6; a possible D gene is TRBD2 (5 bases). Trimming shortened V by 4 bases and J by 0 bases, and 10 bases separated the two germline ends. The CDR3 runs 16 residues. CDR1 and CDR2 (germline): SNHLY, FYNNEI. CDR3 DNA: TGTGCCAGCAGTGTCGAGGGTAACTCTGGGGCCAACGTCCTGACTTTC. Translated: CASSVEGNSGANVLTF.

CDR3 nucleotide sequence: TGCGCCAGCAGCAACCCTAGGGCCTCCGGCACAGATACGCAGTATTTT. Its translation: CASSNPRASGTDTQYF. The rearrangement uses TRBV5-1 and TRBJ2-3; D is ambiguous. V was pared by 4 bases and J by 1 base, with 16 bases between. The length of the CDR3 is 16 residues. CDR1 is SGHRS, CDR2 YFSETQ, per germline.

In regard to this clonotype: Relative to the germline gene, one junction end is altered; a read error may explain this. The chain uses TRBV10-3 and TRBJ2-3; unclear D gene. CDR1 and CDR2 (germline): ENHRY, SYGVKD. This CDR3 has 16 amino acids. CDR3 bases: TGTGCCACCAGTGAGACCATGTCCGGCGGTGTTGGTACGCAGTATTTT. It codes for CATSETMSGGVGTQYF.

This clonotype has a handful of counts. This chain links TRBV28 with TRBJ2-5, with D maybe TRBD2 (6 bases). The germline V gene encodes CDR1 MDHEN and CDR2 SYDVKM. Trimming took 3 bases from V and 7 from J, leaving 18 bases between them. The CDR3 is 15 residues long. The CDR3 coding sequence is TGTGCCAGCAGTTTGTGGGGAGGAAAAGGTGGGACCCAGTACTTC. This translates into CASSLWGGKGGTQYF.